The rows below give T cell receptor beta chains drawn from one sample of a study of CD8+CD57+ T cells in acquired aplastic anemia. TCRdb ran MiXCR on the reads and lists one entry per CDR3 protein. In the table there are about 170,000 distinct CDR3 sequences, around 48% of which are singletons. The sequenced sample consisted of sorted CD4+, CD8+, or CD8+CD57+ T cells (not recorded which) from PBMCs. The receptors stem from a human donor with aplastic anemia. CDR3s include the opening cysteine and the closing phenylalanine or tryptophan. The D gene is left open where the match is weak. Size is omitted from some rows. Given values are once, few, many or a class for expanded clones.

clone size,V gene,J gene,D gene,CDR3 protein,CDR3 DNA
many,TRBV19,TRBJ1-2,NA,CASSIGRAGEDDYGYTF,TGTGCCAGTAGTATAGGGAGGGCAGGGGAAGATGACTATGGCTACACCTTC
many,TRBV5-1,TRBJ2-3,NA,CASSRERRYTDTQYF,TGCGCCAGCAGCCGAGAGAGAAGATACACAGATACGCAGTATTTT
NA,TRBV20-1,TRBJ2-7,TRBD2,CSARGLAGLVGSHEQYF,TGCAGTGCTAGAGGACTAGCGGGGCTAGTTGGGTCCCACGAGCAGTACTTC
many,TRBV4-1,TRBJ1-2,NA,CASSQDGYYGYTF,TGCGCCAGCAGCCAGGACGGGTACTATGGCTACACCTTC
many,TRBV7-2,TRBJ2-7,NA,CASTQTQGPYEQYF,TGTGCCAGCACCCAAACTCAGGGGCCTTACGAGCAGTACTTC
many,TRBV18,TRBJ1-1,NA,CASSPLREDTEAFF,TGTGCCAGCTCACCACTGCGTGAGGACACTGAAGCTTTCTTT
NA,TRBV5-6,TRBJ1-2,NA,CASSLYLGLRWDGYTF,TGTGCCAGCAGCTTGTATTTGGGTCTTCGTTGGGATGGCTACACCTTC
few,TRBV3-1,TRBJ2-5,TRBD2,CASSHRPTSGQETQYF,TGTGCCAGCAGCCACAGACCGACTAGCGGACAAGAGACCCAGTACTTC
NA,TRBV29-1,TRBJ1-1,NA,CSQRAGPNTEAFF,TGCAGCCAACGGGCAGGGCCGAACACTGAAGCTTTCTTT
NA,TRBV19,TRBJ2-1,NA,CASSLGDLEHNEQFF,TGTGCCAGTAGTCTAGGGGATTTAGAACACAATGAGCAGTTCTTC
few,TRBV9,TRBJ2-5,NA,CASSLGEETQYF,TGTGCCAGCAGCTTAGGAGAGGAGACCCAGTACTTC
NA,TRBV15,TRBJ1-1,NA,CATSRGREAFF,TGTGCCACCAGCAGGGGGAGGGAAGCTTTCTTT
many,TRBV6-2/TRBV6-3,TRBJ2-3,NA,CASRPGPVFTDTQYF,TGTGCCAGCAGACCCGGGCCTGTGTTCACAGATACGCAGTATTTT
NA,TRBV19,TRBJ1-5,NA,CASSITAGRQPQHF,TGTGCCAGTAGTATTACGGCAGGGCGCCAGCCCCAGCATTTT
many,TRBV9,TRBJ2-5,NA,CASSENPEGETQYF,TGTGCCAGCAGCGAGAACCCCGAGGGAGAGACCCAGTACTTC
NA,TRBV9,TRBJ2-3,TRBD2,CASSLASGRGDTQYF,TGTGCCAGCAGCCTTGCTAGCGGGAGGGGCGATACGCAGTATTTT
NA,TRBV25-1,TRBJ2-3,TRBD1,CASSDLTGAGDTQYF,TGTGCCAGCAGTGACCTGACAGGGGCGGGCGATACGCAGTATTTT
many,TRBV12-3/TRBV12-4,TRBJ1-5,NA,CASSPRMGPQHF,TGTGCCAGCAGTCCCCGTATGGGGCCCCAGCATTTT
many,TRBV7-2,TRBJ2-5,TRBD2,CASSKRGPSSETQYF,TGTGCCAGCAGTAAGCGGGGCCCATCGTCGGAGACCCAGTACTTC
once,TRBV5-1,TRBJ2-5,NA,CASSLFGRPQETQYF,TGCGCCAGCAGCCTTTTCGGGAGACCTCAAGAGACCCAGTACTTC
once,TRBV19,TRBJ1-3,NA,CASSRSNTIYF,TGTGCCAGTAGTCGGTCGAACACCATATATTTT
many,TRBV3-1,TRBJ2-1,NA,CASSPAYNEQFF,TGTGCCAGCAGCCCTGCCTACAATGAGCAGTTCTTC
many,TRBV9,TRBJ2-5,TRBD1,CASSETGGGETQYF,TGTGCCAGCAGCGAGACAGGGGGCGGTGAGACCCAGTACTTC
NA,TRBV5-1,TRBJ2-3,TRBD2,CASGLGGGSDTQYF,TGCGCCAGCGGCTTGGGGGGGGGGTCAGATACGCAGTATTTT
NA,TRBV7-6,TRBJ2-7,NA,CASRSVSYEQYF,TGTGCCAGCCGTAGTGTCTCCTACGAGCAGTACTTC
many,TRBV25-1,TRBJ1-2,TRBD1,CASSESGTVNYGYTF,TGTGCCAGCAGTGAATCAGGGACAGTCAATTATGGCTACACCTTC
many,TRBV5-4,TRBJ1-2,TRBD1,CASSWDREVGYTF,TGTGCCAGCAGTTGGGACAGGGAAGTTGGCTACACCTTC
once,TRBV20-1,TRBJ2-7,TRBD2,CSARGSSGNSYEQYF,TGCAGTGCTAGAGGTAGTAGCGGGAACTCCTACGAGCAGTACTTC
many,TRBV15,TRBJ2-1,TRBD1,CATSSSGTGANEQFF,TGTGCCACCAGCAGCTCCGGGACAGGGGCCAATGAGCAGTTCTTC
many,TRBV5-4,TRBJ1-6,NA,CASSFGMSGMDSPLHF,TGTGCCAGCAGCTTCGGCATGTCAGGGATGGATTCACCCCTCCACTTT
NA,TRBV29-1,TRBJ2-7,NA,CSVPTGYEQYF,TGCAGCGTCCCAACGGGGTACGAGCAGTACTTC
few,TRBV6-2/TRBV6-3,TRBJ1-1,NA,CASRSRVEVLSTEAFF,TGTGCCAGCAGAAGCAGGGTGGAGGTTTTGAGCACTGAAGCTTTCTTT
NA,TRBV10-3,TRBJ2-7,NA,CAITEGGGRSYEQYF,TGTGCCATCACGGAGGGGGGCGGAAGATCCTACGAGCAGTACTTC
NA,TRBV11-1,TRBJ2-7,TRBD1,CASSSSGGQGAGEQYF,TGTGCCAGCAGTTCTAGCGGCGGACAGGGGGCAGGCGAGCAGTACTTC
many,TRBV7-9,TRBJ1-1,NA,CASSYLAPTEAFF,TGTGCCAGCAGCTACCTGGCCCCCACTGAAGCTTTCTTT
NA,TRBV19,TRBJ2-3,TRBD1,CASSYGTGWDTQYF,TGTGCCAGTAGCTACGGGACAGGGTGGGATACGCAGTATTTT
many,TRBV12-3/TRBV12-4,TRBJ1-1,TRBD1,CASSVRDRGPTEAFF,TGTGCCAGCAGTGTCCGGGACAGGGGGCCAACTGAAGCTTTCTTT
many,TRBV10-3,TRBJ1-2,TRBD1,CATGATGTHRYGYTF,TGTGCCACCGGAGCGACAGGGACACATCGATATGGCTACACCTTC
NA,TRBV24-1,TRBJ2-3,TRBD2,CATSDLPGRAFDTQYF,TGTGCCACCAGTGATTTGCCCGGGAGGGCGTTCGATACGCAGTATTTT
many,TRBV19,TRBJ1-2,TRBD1,CASSIGQGHYYGYTF,TGTGCCAGTAGTATCGGACAGGGGCATTACTATGGCTACACCTTC
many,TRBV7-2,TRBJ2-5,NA,CASSPSVRGRMETQYF,TGTGCCAGCAGCCCCTCCGTCCGGGGCCGGATGGAGACCCAGTACTTC
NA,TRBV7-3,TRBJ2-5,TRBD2,CASSNSGGLLETQYF,TGTGCCAGCAGCAATAGCGGGGGGCTATTAGAGACCCAGTACTTC